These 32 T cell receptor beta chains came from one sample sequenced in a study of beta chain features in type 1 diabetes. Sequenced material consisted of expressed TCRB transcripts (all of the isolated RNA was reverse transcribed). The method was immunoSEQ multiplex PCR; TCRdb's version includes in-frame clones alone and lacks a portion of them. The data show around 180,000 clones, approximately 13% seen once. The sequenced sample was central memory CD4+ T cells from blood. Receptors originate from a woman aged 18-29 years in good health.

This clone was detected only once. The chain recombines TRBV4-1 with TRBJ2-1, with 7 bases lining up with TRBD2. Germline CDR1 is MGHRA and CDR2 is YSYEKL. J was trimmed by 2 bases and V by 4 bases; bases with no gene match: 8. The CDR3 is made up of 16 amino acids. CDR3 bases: TGCGCCAGCAGCCGAGCTTCAACTAGCGCCTACAATGAGCAGTTCTTC. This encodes CASSRASTSAYNEQFF.

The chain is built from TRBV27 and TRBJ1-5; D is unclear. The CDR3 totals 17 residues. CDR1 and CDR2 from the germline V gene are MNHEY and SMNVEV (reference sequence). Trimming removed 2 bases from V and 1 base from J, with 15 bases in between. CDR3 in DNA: TGTGCCAGCAGTTTAAAGCCTCATCATTACAGCAATCAGCCCCAGCATTTT. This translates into CASSLKPHHYSNQPQHF.

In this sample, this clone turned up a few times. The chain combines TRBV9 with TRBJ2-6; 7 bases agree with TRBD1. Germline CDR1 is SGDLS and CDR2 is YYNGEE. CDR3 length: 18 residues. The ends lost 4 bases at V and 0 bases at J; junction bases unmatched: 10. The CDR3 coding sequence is TGTGCCAGCAGCTCGCGACAGGGAGAAATCTCTGGGGCCAACGTCCTGACTTTC. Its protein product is CASSSRQGEISGANVLTF.

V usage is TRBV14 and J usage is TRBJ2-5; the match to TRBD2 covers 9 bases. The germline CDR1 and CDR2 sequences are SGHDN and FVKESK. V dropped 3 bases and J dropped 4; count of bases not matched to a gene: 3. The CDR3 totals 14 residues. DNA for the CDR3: TGTGCCAGCAGCCAGCGGGGGGGAAGAGAGACCCAGTACTTC. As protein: CASSQRGGRETQYF.

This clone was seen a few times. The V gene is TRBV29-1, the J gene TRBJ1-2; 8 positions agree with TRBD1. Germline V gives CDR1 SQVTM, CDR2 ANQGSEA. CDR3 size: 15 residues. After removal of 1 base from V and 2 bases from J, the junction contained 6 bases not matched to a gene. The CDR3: CSVEGRGRTNYGYTF. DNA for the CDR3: TGCAGCGTTGAAGGCAGGGGGCGTACCAACTATGGCTACACCTTC.

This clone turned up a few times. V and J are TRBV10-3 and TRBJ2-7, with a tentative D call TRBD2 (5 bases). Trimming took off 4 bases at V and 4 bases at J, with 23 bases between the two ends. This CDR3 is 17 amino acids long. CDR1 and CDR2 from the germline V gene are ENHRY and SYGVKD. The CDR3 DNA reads TGTGCCATCAGTGGGTCAGGAGGACTGCTAACGGGGTACGAGCAGTACTTC. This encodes CAISGSGGLLTGYEQYF.

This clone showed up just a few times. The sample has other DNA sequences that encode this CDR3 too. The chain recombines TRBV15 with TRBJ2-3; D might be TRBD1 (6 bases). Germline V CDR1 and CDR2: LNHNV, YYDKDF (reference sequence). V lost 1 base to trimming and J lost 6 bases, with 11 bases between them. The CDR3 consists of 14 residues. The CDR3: CATSRGGREDTQYF. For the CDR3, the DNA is TGTGCCACCAGCAGAGGGGGGCGAGAGGATACGCAGTATTTT.

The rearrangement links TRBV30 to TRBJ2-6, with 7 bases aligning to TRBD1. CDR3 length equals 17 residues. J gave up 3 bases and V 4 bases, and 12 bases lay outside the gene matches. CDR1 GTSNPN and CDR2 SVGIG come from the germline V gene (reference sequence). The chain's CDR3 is CAWNLRGLNYGANVLTF. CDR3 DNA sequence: TGTGCCTGGAACCTTAGGGGGCTGAACTATGGGGCCAACGTCCTGACTTTC.

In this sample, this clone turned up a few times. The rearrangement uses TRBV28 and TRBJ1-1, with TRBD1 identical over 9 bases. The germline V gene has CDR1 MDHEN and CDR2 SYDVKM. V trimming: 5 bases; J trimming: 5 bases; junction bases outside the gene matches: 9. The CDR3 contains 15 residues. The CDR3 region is CASSPTRTGDTEAFF. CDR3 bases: TGTGCCAGCAGTCCCACGCGGACAGGGGATACTGAAGCTTTCTTT.

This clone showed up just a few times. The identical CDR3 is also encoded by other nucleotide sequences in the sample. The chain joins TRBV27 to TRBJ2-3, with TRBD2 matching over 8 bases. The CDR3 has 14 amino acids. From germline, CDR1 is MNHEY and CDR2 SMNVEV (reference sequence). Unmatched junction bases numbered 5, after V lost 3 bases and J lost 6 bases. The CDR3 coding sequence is TGTGCCAGCAGTTTGTCCCGGGGGGGCGATACGCAGTATTTT. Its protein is CASSLSRGGDTQYF.

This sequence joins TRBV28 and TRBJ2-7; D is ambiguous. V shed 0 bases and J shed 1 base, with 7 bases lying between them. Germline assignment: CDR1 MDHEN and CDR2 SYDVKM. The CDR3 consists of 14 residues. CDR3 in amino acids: CASSLWARSYEQYF. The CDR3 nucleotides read TGTGCCAGCAGTTTATGGGCTAGGTCCTACGAGCAGTACTTC.

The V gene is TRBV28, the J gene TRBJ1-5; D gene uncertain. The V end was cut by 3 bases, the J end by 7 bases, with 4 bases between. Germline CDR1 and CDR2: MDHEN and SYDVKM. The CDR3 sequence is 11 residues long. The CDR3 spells CASSLRQPQHF. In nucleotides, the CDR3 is TGTGCCAGCAGTTTGAGGCAGCCCCAGCATTTT. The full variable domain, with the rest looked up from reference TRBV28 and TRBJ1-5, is DVKVTQSSRYLVKRTGEKVFLECVQDMDHENMFWYRQDPGLGLRLIYFSYDVKMKEKGDIPEGYSVSREKKERFSLILESASTNQTSMYLCASSLRQPQHFGDGTRLSIL.

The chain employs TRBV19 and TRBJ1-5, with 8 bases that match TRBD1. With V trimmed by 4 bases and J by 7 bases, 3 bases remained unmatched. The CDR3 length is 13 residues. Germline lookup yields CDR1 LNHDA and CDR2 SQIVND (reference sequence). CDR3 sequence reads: CASSTDREQPQHF. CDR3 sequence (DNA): TGTGCCAGTAGTACGGACAGGGAACAGCCCCAGCATTTT.

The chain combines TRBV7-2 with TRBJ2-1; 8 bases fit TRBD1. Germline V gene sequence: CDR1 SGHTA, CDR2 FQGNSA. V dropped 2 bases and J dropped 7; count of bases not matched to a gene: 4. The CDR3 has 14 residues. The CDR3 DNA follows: TGTGCCAGCAGCTTAAGACAGGGGAGGAATGAGCAGTTCTTC. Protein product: CASSLRQGRNEQFF.

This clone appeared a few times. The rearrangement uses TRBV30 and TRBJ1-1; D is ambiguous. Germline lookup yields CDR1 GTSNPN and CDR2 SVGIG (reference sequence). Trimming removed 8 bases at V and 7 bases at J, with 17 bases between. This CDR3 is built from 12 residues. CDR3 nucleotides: TGTGCCCGTCAGGACTTCCGTAATGAAGCTTTCTTT. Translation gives CARQDFRNEAFF.

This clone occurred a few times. In nucleotides, the CDR3 is TGTGCCAGCAGTTTAGTGATCACAGATACGCAGTATTTT. It is translated as CASSLVITDTQYF. This chain joins TRBV6-5 and TRBJ2-3, with no clear D. The CDR3 has 13 amino acids. Germline assignment: CDR1 MNHEY and CDR2 SVGAGI. V was shortened by 4 bases and J by 2 bases, with 7 bases between the two germline ends.

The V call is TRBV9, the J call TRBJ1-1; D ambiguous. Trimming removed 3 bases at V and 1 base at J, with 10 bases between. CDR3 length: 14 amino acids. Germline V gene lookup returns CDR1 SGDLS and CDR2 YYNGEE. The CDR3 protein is CASSAGLWNTEAFF. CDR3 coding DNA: TGTGCCAGCAGCGCTGGACTCTGGAACACTGAAGCTTTCTTT.

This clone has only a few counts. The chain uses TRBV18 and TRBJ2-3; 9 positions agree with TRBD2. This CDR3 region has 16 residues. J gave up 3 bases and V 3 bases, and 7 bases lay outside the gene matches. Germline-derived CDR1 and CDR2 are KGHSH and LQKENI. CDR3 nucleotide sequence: TGTGCCAGCTCACCTATAGCGGGAGCGTTGACAGATACGCAGTATTTT. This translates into CASSPIAGALTDTQYF.

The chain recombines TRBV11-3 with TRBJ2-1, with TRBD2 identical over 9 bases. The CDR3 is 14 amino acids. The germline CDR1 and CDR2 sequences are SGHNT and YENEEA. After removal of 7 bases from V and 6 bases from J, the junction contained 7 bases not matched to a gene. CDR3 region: CASKPGTSSNEQFF. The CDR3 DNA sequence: TGTGCCAGCAAACCGGGGACTAGCTCCAATGAGCAGTTCTTC.

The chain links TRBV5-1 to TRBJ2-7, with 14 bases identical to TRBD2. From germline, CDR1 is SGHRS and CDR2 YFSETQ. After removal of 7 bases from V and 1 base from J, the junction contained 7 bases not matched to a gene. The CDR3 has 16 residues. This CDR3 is CASFSGTSGSSYEQYF. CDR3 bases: TGCGCCAGCTTTTCCGGGACTAGCGGGAGTTCCTACGAGCAGTACTTC. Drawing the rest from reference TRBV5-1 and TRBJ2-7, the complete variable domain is KAGVTQTPRYLIKTRGQQVTLSCSPISGHRSVSWYQQTPGQGLQFLFEYFSETQRNKGNFPGRFSGRQFSNSRSEMNVSTLELGDSALYLCASFSGTSGSSYEQYFGPGTRLTVT.

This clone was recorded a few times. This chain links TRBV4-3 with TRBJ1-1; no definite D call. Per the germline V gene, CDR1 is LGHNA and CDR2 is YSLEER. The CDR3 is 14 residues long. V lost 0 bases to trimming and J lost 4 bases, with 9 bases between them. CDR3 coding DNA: TGCGCCAGCAGCCAAGAGTATTCTAGCACTGAAGCTTTCTTT. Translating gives CASSQEYSSTEAFF.

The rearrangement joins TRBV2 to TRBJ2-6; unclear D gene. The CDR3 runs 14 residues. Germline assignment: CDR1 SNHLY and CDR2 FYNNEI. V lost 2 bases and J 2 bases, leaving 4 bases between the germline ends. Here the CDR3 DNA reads TGTGCCAGCAGTGAACAGGCTGGGGCCAACGTCCTGACTTTC. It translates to CASSEQAGANVLTF.

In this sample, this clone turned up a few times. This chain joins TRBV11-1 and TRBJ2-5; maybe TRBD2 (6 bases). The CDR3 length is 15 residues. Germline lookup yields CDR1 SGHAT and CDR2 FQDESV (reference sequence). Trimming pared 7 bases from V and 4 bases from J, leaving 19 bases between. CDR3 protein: CASTTASGVGETQYF. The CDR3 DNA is TGTGCCAGCACCACCGCGTCGGGAGTAGGAGAGACCCAGTACTTC.

CDR3 in DNA: TGTGCCACCAGCAGAGGGACTAGCGGAACCTACGAGCAGTACTTC. Amino acids: CATSRGTSGTYEQYF. The chain has TRBV15 and TRBJ2-7; 10 nucleotides match TRBD2. Germline assignment: CDR1 LNHNV and CDR2 YYDKDF (reference sequence). This CDR3 is 15 amino acids long. V lost 1 base, J lost 2 bases, and 2 bases stayed unmatched.

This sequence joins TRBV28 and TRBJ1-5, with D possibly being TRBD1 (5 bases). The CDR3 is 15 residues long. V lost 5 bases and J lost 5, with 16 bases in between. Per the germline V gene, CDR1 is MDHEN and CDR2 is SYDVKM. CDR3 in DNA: TGTGCCAGCAGTACAATTTACCAGGGATATCAGCCCCAGCATTTT. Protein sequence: CASSTIYQGYQPQHF.

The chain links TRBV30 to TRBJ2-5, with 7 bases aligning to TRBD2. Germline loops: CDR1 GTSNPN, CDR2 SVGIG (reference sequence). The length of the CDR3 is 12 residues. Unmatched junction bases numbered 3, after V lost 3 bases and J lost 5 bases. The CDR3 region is CAWRGLTETQYF. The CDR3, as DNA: TGTGCCTGGAGGGGACTAACGGAGACCCAGTACTTC. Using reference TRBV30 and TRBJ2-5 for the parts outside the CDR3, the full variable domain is SQTIHQWPATLVQPVGSPLSLECTVEGTSNPNLYWYRQAAGRGLQLLFYSVGIGQISSEVPQNLSASRPQDRQFILSSKKLLLSDSGFYLCAWRGLTETQYFGPGTRLLVL.

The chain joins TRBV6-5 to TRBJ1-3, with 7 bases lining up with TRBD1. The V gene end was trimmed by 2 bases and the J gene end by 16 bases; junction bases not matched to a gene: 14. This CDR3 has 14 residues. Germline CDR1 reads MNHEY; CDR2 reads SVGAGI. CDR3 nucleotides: TGTGCCAGCAGTTACGCGGGGCAGGGGGACCGGCTTTATTTT. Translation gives CASSYAGQGDRLYF.

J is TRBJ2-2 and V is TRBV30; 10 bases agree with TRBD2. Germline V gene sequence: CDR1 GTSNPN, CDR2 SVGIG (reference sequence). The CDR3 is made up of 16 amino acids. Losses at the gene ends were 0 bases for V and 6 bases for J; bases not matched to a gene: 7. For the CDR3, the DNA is TGTGCCTGGAGTGTACGGAGCGGGAGGGTCCCCGGGGAGCTGTTTTTT. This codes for CAWSVRSGRVPGELFF. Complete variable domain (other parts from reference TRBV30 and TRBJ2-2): SQTIHQWPATLVQPVGSPLSLECTVEGTSNPNLYWYRQAAGRGLQLLFYSVGIGQISSEVPQNLSASRPQDRQFILSSKKLLLSDSGFYLCAWSVRSGRVPGELFFGEGSRLTVL.

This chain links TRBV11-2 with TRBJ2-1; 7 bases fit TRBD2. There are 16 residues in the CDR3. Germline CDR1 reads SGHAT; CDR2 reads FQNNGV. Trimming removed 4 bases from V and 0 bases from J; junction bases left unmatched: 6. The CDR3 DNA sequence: TGTGCCAGCAGCTCAATTCGCGGGAGCTCCTACAATGAGCAGTTCTTC. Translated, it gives CASSSIRGSSYNEQFF.

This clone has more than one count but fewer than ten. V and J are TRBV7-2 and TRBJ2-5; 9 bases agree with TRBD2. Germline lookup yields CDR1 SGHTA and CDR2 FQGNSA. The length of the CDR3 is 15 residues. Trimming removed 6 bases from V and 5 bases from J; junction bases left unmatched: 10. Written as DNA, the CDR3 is TGTGCCAGCAGATCCCATAGCGGGAGATTGGAGACCCAGTACTTC. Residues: CASRSHSGRLETQYF.

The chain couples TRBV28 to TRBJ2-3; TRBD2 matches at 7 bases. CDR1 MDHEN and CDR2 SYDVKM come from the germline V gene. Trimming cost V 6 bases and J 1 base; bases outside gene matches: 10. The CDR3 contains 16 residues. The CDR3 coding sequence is TGTGCCAGCAGCCCTAGAGGGGCGGGAGGCACAGATACGCAGTATTTT. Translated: CASSPRGAGGTDTQYF.

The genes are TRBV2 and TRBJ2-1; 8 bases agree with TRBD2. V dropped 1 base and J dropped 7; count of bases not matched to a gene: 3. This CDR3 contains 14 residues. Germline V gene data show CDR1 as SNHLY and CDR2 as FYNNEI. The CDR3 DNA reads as TGTGCCAGCAGTGAAGACGGGAGGGGTAATGAGCAGTTCTTC. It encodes CASSEDGRGNEQFF. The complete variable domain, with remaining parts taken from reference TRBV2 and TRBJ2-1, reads EPEVTQTPSHQVTQMGQEVILRCVPISNHLYFYWYRQILGQKVEFLVSFYNNEISEKSEIFDDQFSVERPDGSNFTLKIRSTKLEDSAMYFCASSEDGRGNEQFFGPGTRLTVL.